Below are 17 T cell receptor beta chains sequenced from a single sample in a study of cytomegalovirus exposure and HLA in healthy donors. Clones were read by immunoSEQ multiplex PCR, and TCRdb kept only the in-frame ones, dropping some. The repertoire holds some 170,000 clones, with roughly 96% as singletons. The sample consisted of PBMCs. These receptors came from a woman in her late teens or twenties in good health and CMV-seronegative.

V gene TRBV9 combines with J gene TRBJ2-7, with TRBD2 matching 7 bases. CDR1 and CDR2 from the germline V gene are SGDLS and YYNGEE. With V trimmed by 4 bases and J by 7 bases, 11 bases remained unmatched. The CDR3 has 14 amino acids. The CDR3 DNA follows: TGTGCCAGCAGCCCCTCCGGGACTACCTTGGAGCAGTACTTC. It is translated as CASSPSGTTLEQYF.

The chain uses TRBV9 and TRBJ2-1, with TRBD2 matching over 11 bases. The CDR3 spans 17 residues. Germline lookup yields CDR1 SGDLS and CDR2 YYNGEE. The ends lost 4 bases at V and 0 bases at J; junction bases unmatched: 6. CDR3 loop: CASSSRLAGGSYNEQFF. Here the CDR3 DNA reads TGTGCCAGCAGCTCCCGGCTAGCGGGGGGCTCCTACAATGAGCAGTTCTTC.

The rearrangement uses TRBV2 and TRBJ1-1; 7 bases are shared with TRBD1. Germline V gives CDR1 SNHLY, CDR2 FYNNEI. Trimming cost V 7 bases and J 6 bases; bases outside gene matches: 8. This CDR3 has 13 residues. CDR3 DNA: TGTGCCAGCAACCCGACAGGGAAGGCTGAAGCTTTCTTT. Its protein product is CASNPTGKAEAFF.

V is TRBV7-6 and J is TRBJ1-1; D remains ambiguous. V was pared by 4 bases and J by 4 bases, with 13 bases between. Germline V gene sequence: CDR1 SGHVS, CDR2 FNYEAQ. This CDR3 contains 14 residues. CDR3 sequence reads: CASSSRQNPTEAFF. In nucleotides, the CDR3 is TGTGCCAGCAGCTCCCGACAAAACCCCACTGAAGCTTTCTTT.

The rearrangement links TRBV10-3 to TRBJ2-7; D is perhaps TRBD2 (6 bases). V lost 4 bases and J lost 4, with 17 bases in between. Germline lookup yields CDR1 ENHRY and CDR2 SYGVKD. The CDR3 consists of 15 residues. The CDR3 nucleotides read TGTGCCATCAGTGCTGTTGAAGCTGGGAGGTACGAGCAGTACTTC. It translates to CAISAVEAGRYEQYF.

V gene TRBV7-2 combines with J gene TRBJ2-7, with 8 bases fitting TRBD2. This CDR3 spans 14 amino acids. Trimming cost V 1 base and J 6 bases; bases outside gene matches: 5. Germline values: CDR1 SGHTA, CDR2 FQGNSA. CDR3 region: CASSLVLAGREQYF. The CDR3 DNA reads TGTGCCAGCAGCTTAGTCCTAGCGGGCCGCGAGCAGTACTTC.

The chain joins TRBV5-1 to TRBJ1-2; TRBD1 might be the D (5 bases). CDR1 and CDR2 (germline): SGHRS, YFSETQ. V lost 7 bases, J lost 3 bases, and 16 bases lay in between. CDR3 size: 14 residues. The CDR3 DNA reads as TGCGCCAGCTCCCTGCGGGGCGACTACTATGGCTACACCTTC. Protein: CASSLRGDYYGYTF.

The genes are TRBV5-4 and TRBJ1-6; 12 bases are a match to TRBD1. CDR1 and CDR2 (germline): SGHNT, YYREEE (reference sequence). The CDR3 has 16 residues. With 5 bases clipped from V and 10 bases from J, the junction kept 10 bases outside the gene matches. Written as DNA, the CDR3 is TGTGCCAGCAGACGGCCGGGACAGGGGGCAGACTCACCCCTCCACTTT. This gives the protein CASRRPGQGADSPLHF.

The CDR3 is CASIAGGQNTEAFF. CDR3 nucleotides: TGCGCCAGCATCGCAGGGGGCCAAAACACTGAAGCTTTCTTT. The chain employs TRBV5-1 and TRBJ1-1; TRBD1 matches at 8 bases. The J segment lost 2 bases and the V segment lost 6 bases, leaving 6 bases of the junction unmatched. The CDR3 is made up of 14 amino acids. The germline V gene encodes CDR1 SGHRS and CDR2 YFSETQ.

This chain links TRBV7-6 with TRBJ1-1; a possible D gene is TRBD1 (6 bases). Germline CDR1 is SGHVS and CDR2 is FNYEAQ. With 1 base removed from V and 6 bases from J, the gap between germline ends came to 12 bases. The CDR3 extends over 14 amino acids. This chain's CDR3 is CASSLVGGGAEAFF. In DNA, the CDR3 is TGTGCCAGCAGCTTAGTAGGGGGAGGGGCTGAAGCTTTCTTT.

The CDR3 nucleotides are TGTGCCAGCTCAGAGGGGCGGGGGGGCGATGAGCAGTTCTTC. Protein product: CASSEGRGGDEQFF. This sequence joins TRBV7-9 and TRBJ2-1; 9 positions agree with TRBD2. The V and J ends lost 8 bases and 8 bases, in that order; junction bases with no gene match: 10. There are 14 residues in the CDR3. Germline V lookup: CDR1 SEHNR, CDR2 FQNEAQ (reference sequence).

The V gene is TRBV7-3, the J gene TRBJ2-5; 7 bases align to TRBD2. This CDR3 has 13 amino acids. The V and J ends lost 5 bases and 5 bases, in that order; junction bases with no gene match: 5. Germline loops: CDR1 SGHTA, CDR2 FQGTGA. As DNA, the CDR3 is TGTGCCAGCAGCCCTCAGCGGGGCGAGACCCAGTACTTC. Amino acids: CASSPQRGETQYF.

V gene TRBV10-3 combines with J gene TRBJ2-3; 14 nucleotides agree with TRBD2. The CDR3 is 16 residues long. Per the germline V gene, CDR1 is ENHRY and CDR2 is SYGVKD. Trimming cost V 0 bases and J 5 bases; bases outside gene matches: 1. CDR3 sequence: CAISESGLAGGDTQYF. CDR3 DNA: TGTGCCATCAGTGAGTCCGGACTAGCGGGGGGAGATACGCAGTATTTT.

This clone appeared once. The chain joins TRBV6-1 to TRBJ2-3, with 7 bases fitting TRBD2. The CDR3 covers 15 residues. Germline CDR1 is MNHNS and CDR2 is SASEGT. Germline trimming cut 5 bases from V and 4 bases from J; bases unmatched to any gene: 9. This CDR3 reads CASSLDGGSADTQYF. The CDR3 DNA sequence: TGTGCCAGCAGTCTGGACGGGGGGAGTGCAGATACGCAGTATTTT.

Only one count was recorded for this clone. The genes are TRBV12-5 and TRBJ2-1; D gene unclear. Trimming left V 5 bases short and J 2 bases short, with 13 bases between. This CDR3 has 15 residues. CDR1 is LGHNT, CDR2 FRNRAP, per germline. This CDR3 is CASGPPYSTYNEQFF. For the CDR3, the DNA is TGTGCTAGTGGTCCCCCCTATTCCACCTACAATGAGCAGTTCTTC.

The chain links TRBV6-1 to TRBJ1-2, with D unresolved. Trimming cost V 0 bases and J 8 bases, with 10 bases left between them. The CDR3 covers 13 residues. Germline loops: CDR1 MNHNS, CDR2 SASEGT. CDR3 in amino acids: CASSEAEGGGYTF. In DNA, the CDR3 is TGTGCCAGCAGTGAAGCCGAGGGAGGGGGCTACACCTTC.

The CDR3 sequence is CASEGGGSYEQYF. The CDR3 nucleotides read TGTGCCAGCGAGGGGGGGGGCTCCTACGAGCAGTACTTC. The V and J genes are TRBV6-6 and TRBJ2-7, with D possibly being TRBD2 (7 bases). Germline V gene data show CDR1 as MNHNY and CDR2 as SVGAGI (reference sequence). The CDR3 consists of 13 residues. V was shortened by 8 bases and J by 0 bases, with 11 bases between the two germline ends.